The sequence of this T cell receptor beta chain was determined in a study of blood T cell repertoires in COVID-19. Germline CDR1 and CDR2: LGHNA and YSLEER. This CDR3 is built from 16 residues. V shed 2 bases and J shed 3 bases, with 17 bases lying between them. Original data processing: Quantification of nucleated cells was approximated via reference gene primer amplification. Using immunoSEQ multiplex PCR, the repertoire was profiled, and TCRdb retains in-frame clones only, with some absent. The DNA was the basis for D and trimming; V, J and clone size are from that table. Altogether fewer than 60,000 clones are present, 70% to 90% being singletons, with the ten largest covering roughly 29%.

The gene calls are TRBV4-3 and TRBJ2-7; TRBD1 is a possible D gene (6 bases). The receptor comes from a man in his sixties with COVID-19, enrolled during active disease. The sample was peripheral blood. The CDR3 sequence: CASSQNRAPRGYEQYF. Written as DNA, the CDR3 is TGCGCCAGCAGCCAAAACAGGGCGCCCCGGGGCTACGAGCAGTACTTC.